This entry lists 17 T cell receptor beta chains sequenced from one sample in a study of T cell repertoires in ileal Crohn's disease. TCRdb's copy holds only in-frame clones and misses some; the assay was immunoSEQ multiplex PCR. The sample carries approximately 13,000 clones, 60% to 85% recorded once. Sample: ileal tissue. Source of these receptors: an adult with Crohn's disease.

This chain joins TRBV7-9 and TRBJ2-3; D is perhaps TRBD1 (6 bases). CDR3 size: 15 residues. Germline CDR1 and CDR2: SEHNR and FQNEAQ (reference sequence). V gave up 5 bases and J gave up 1 base, with 13 bases separating them. The CDR3 loop is CASSRAGVGTDTQYF. The CDR3 region has the DNA TGTGCCAGCAGCCGTGCAGGGGTTGGCACAGATACGCAGTATTTT.

The chain links TRBV9 to TRBJ1-2; the D gene is possibly TRBD1 (6 bases). Deletions cut 5 bases from V and 4 bases from J, with 15 bases between. Germline CDR1 reads SGDLS; CDR2 reads YYNGEE. The CDR3 has 14 amino acids. DNA of the CDR3: TGTGCCAGCAGTAGATCAGGGGCATCCTATGGCTACACCTTC. It yields the protein CASSRSGASYGYTF.

V usage is TRBV7-2 and J usage is TRBJ2-1, with 7 bases that match TRBD2. CDR1 is SGHTA and CDR2 is FQGNSA in the germline V gene. V gave up 4 bases and J gave up 4 bases; unmatched junction bases: 7. This CDR3 contains 15 residues. Here the CDR3 DNA reads TGTGCCAGCAGCTGGCCGGGAGCGGGGTACAATGAGCAGTTCTTC. Translated: CASSWPGAGYNEQFF.

This chain connects TRBV30 to TRBJ2-7; D is unresolved. Germline V gene sequence: CDR1 GTSNPN, CDR2 SVGIG (reference sequence). The CDR3 is made up of 13 amino acids. The V end was cut by 0 bases, the J end by 0 bases, with 6 bases between. The CDR3: CAWSVTASYEQYF. CDR3 bases: TGTGCCTGGAGTGTAACAGCCTCCTACGAGCAGTACTTC.

The V and J genes are TRBV27 and TRBJ2-7; no clear D gene. Germline CDR1 reads MNHEY; CDR2 reads SMNVEV (reference sequence). The CDR3 totals 14 residues. V was trimmed by 5 bases and J by 2 bases, leaving 13 bases between them. CDR3 nucleotide sequence: TGTGCCAGCAGTCCCCACAGCAGAACCTACGAGCAGTACTTC. Its protein is CASSPHSRTYEQYF.

The chain recombines TRBV28 with TRBJ1-4, with D possibly TRBD1 on 6 matching bases. The CDR3 length is 14 residues. CDR1 is MDHEN and CDR2 is SYDVKM in the germline V gene. Trimming left V 5 bases short and J 4 bases short, with 11 bases between. Here the CDR3 reads CASSGQNLNEKLFF. As DNA, the CDR3 is TGTGCCAGCAGTGGACAGAATCTTAATGAAAAACTGTTTTTT.

As regards this clone: Different DNA sequences within this sample yield the same CDR3. The V call is TRBV5-1, the J call TRBJ1-6; TRBD1 matches at 7 bases. This CDR3 spans 15 amino acids. The V gene's germline CDR1 is SGHRS and CDR2 YFSETQ. The junction had 8 bases not matched to a gene; V was cut back by 4 bases and J by 7 bases. CDR3 in DNA: TGCGCCAGCAGCCCCCGGGACAGCAAAAATTCACCCCTCCACTTT. It encodes CASSPRDSKNSPLHF.

V is TRBV7-9 and J is TRBJ1-6; perhaps TRBD1 as D (5 bases). CDR1 is SEHNR and CDR2 is FQNEAQ in the germline V gene (reference sequence). V was shortened by 5 bases and J by 1 base, with 9 bases between the two germline ends. This CDR3 contains 15 residues. The CDR3 protein is CASSPEGSYNSPLHF. CDR3 bases: TGTGCCAGCAGCCCGGAGGGGTCCTATAATTCACCCCTCCACTTT.

This chain joins TRBV4-1 and TRBJ2-3, with D perhaps matching TRBD1 (6 bases). The CDR3 is 16 amino acids. V was trimmed by 3 bases and J by 1 base, leaving 14 bases between them. The V gene's germline CDR1 is MGHRA and CDR2 YSYEKL. This chain's CDR3 is CASSQPGTYRTDTQYF. CDR3 sequence (DNA): TGCGCCAGCAGCCAGCCGGGGACATACCGCACAGATACGCAGTATTTT.

The DNA for the CDR3 is TGCGCCAGCAGCCAAGAGCCAGGAGGACTACGGTCACCCCTCCACTTT. Its protein product is CASSQEPGGLRSPLHF. The chain has TRBV4-1 and TRBJ1-6, with no clear D. The CDR3 contains 16 residues. The V and J ends lost 0 bases and 10 bases respectively, with 16 bases between them. CDR1 is MGHRA and CDR2 is YSYEKL in the germline V gene.

This chain uses TRBV2 with TRBJ2-7, with D perhaps TRBD1 (6 bases). V dropped 11 bases and J dropped 5 bases, with 22 bases sitting between them. The germline V gene encodes CDR1 SNHLY and CDR2 FYNNEI. The CDR3 spans 14 residues. The CDR3: CAGNLGGQSHEQYF. For the CDR3, the DNA is TGTGCCGGAAACCTGGGTGGACAGTCTCACGAGCAGTACTTC.

The chain combines TRBV15 with TRBJ2-5, with TRBD2 matching 8 bases. The trim removed 0 bases at V and 4 bases at J, leaving 10 bases unmatched. CDR3 size: 17 residues. Germline V gene data show CDR1 as LNHNV and CDR2 as YYDKDF (reference sequence). CDR3 protein: CATSRDRGTSFRETQYF. The CDR3 DNA sequence: TGTGCCACCAGCAGAGATCGAGGGACTAGTTTCCGAGAGACCCAGTACTTC.

The chain recombines TRBV7-2 with TRBJ1-2; TRBD1 matches 7 bases. The CDR3 sequence is 12 residues long. The germline V gene has CDR1 SGHTA and CDR2 FQGNSA. V shed 5 bases, J shed 4 bases, and the junction held 1 base outside the gene matches. In nucleotides, the CDR3 is TGTGCCAGCAGCCGGGACAGCTATGGCTACACCTTC. Translation gives CASSRDSYGYTF. Looking up the rest from reference TRBV7-2 and TRBJ1-2 gives the full variable domain: GAGVSQSPSNKVTEKGKDVELRCDPISGHTALYWYRQSLGQGLEFLIYFQGNSAPDKSGLPSDRFSAERTGGSVSTLTIQRTQQEDSAVYLCASSRDSYGYTFGSGTRLTVV.

Concerning this clone itself: Other DNA sequences within the sample encode an identical CDR3. The chain carries TRBV6-5 and TRBJ1-6; D unresolved. The CDR3 length is 14 residues. V lost 5 bases and J lost 4, with 9 bases in between. Per the germline V gene, CDR1 is MNHEY and CDR2 is SVGAGI. CDR3 in DNA: TGTGCCAGCAGTCAAGTCAGTTATAATTCACCCCTCCACTTT. Its translation is CASSQVSYNSPLHF.

The chain uses TRBV4-1 and TRBJ2-5, with TRBD1 matching over 7 bases. The length of the CDR3 is 15 residues. Trimming at V came to 0 bases and at J to 4 bases, leaving 5 bases not matched to a gene. Germline V lookup: CDR1 MGHRA, CDR2 YSYEKL. The CDR3 loop reads CASSQDHRGPETQYF. DNA of the CDR3: TGCGCCAGCAGCCAAGATCACAGGGGCCCAGAGACCCAGTACTTC.

The chain recombines TRBV29-1 with TRBJ2-1; TRBD1 might be the D (6 bases). Germline CDR1 reads SQVTM; CDR2 reads ANQGSEA. This CDR3 spans 13 amino acids. V was pared by 6 bases and J by 8 bases, with 17 bases between. The CDR3 loop is CSVDGQFSDEQFF. In DNA, the CDR3 is TGCAGCGTCGACGGACAGTTTTCGGATGAGCAGTTCTTC.

The V gene is TRBV18, the J gene TRBJ2-7, with a tentative D call TRBD2 (6 bases). V lost 0 bases and J 4 bases, leaving 16 bases between the germline ends. CDR3 size: 16 residues. In germline, CDR1 is KGHSH, CDR2 LQKENI. The CDR3 is CASSPPGGQTLYEQYF. The CDR3 region has the DNA TGTGCCAGCTCACCACCAGGAGGGCAGACATTGTACGAGCAGTACTTC.